A selection of T cell receptor beta chains follows, all from one sample in a study of shared clonotypes between healthy human individuals. Using immunoSEQ multiplex PCR, the repertoire was profiled, and TCRdb retains in-frame clones only, with some absent. Of roughly 1 million clones in the sample, under 80% are singletons; the top ten hold nearly 1.5%. Sequenced: memory CD4+ T cells sorted from blood. Every receptor here comes from a man between 18 and 29 years old in good health. CDR3s include the opening cysteine and the closing phenylalanine or tryptophan. D genes are given only for firm matches. Expanded clones get a size class; other rows say once, few or many, or leave the size out.

D	size	J	V	CDR3	DNA
-	-	TRBJ1-2	TRBV7-2	CASSLGGVEGYTF	TGTGCCAGCAGCTTAGGAGGGGTAGAGGGCTACACCTTC
-	-	TRBJ2-5	TRBV9	CASSVGSAASQETQYF	TGTGCCAGCAGCGTAGGATCAGCGGCAAGCCAAGAGACCCAGTACTTC
-	-	TRBJ2-6	TRBV11-2	CASSPRQRYSGANVLTF	TGTGCCAGCAGCCCCCGACAGAGGTACTCTGGGGCCAACGTCCTGACTTTC
TRBD1	-	TRBJ1-5	TRBV19	CATAPDRGREQPQHF	TGTGCCACCGCACCAGACAGGGGTCGAGAACAGCCCCAGCATTTT
-	-	TRBJ1-4	TRBV10-3	CAVPQWSYSTNEKLFF	TGTGCCGTTCCTCAGTGGAGCTATTCGACTAATGAAAAACTGTTTTTT
-	-	TRBJ2-3	TRBV7-2	CASSFRDGTDTQYF	TGTGCCAGCAGCTTCCGGGACGGCACAGATACGCAGTATTTT
TRBD2	-	TRBJ2-7	TRBV4-1	CASSRPIPGGGGEQYF	TGCGCCAGCAGCCGCCCTATTCCGGGAGGAGGTGGCGAGCAGTACTTC
-	-	TRBJ1-3	TRBV19	CASTDDPGTRSGNTIYF	TGTGCCAGTACCGATGACCCCGGGACGCGCTCTGGAAACACCATATATTTT
-	-	TRBJ1-5	TRBV7-2	CASSPYSNQPQHF	TGTGCCAGCAGCCCGTATAGCAATCAGCCCCAGCATTTT
TRBD1	-	TRBJ1-5	TRBV19	CASSARTGNSNQPQHF	TGTGCCAGTAGCGCCCGGACAGGGAATAGCAATCAGCCCCAGCATTTT
TRBD2	-	TRBJ2-3	TRBV7-2	CASSILAGVADTQYF	TGTGCCAGCAGCATACTAGCGGGAGTTGCGGATACGCAGTATTTT
-	-	TRBJ2-6	TRBV10-3	CAISISLTGANVLTF	TGTGCCATCAGTATAAGCTTAACTGGGGCCAACGTCCTGACTTTC
TRBD1	-	TRBJ1-5	TRBV6-1	CASSAPGQGGQPQHF	TGTGCCAGCAGTGCCCCGGGACAGGGAGGTCAGCCCCAGCATTTT
-	-	TRBJ2-7	TRBV5-6	CASSLGYEQYF	TGTGCCAGCAGCCTCGGATACGAGCAGTACTTC
-	few	TRBJ2-5	TRBV5-4	CASSQQETQYF	TGTGCCAGCAGTCAACAAGAGACCCAGTACTTC
-	-	TRBJ2-5	TRBV6-6	CASSYSKIQETQYF	TGTGCCAGCAGTTACTCCAAGATCCAAGAGACCCAGTACTTC
TRBD1	-	TRBJ2-7	TRBV6-5	CASSYLTGTASYEQYF	TGTGCCAGCAGTTACTTAACCGGGACAGCCTCCTACGAGCAGTACTTC
-	few	TRBJ2-6	TRBV19	CASWLGSGANVLTF	TGTGCCAGCTGGCTGGGCTCTGGGGCCAACGTCCTGACTTTC
TRBD2	-	TRBJ2-7	TRBV5-4	CASSRGLAGGGFSYEQYF	TGTGCCAGCAGCCGCGGACTAGCGGGGGGCGGATTTTCCTACGAGCAGTACTTC
-	-	TRBJ2-7	TRBV9	CASSVDLKGGEQYF	TGTGCCAGCAGCGTAGACCTGAAGGGGGGTGAGCAGTACTTC
-	-	TRBJ2-3	TRBV11-2	CASSLLIDTQYF	TGTGCCAGCAGCTTATTAATAGATACGCAGTATTTT
-	-	TRBJ2-5	TRBV6-5	CASRLPGRTQYF	TGTGCCAGCAGACTCCCTGGGAGGACCCAGTACTTC
-	-	TRBJ2-3	TRBV19	CASRMSGFTDTQYF	TGTGCCAGTCGTATGTCGGGCTTCACAGATACGCAGTATTTT
TRBD1	-	TRBJ1-6	TRBV6-6	CASSTGTGNSPLHF	TGTGCCAGCAGTACCGGGACAGGGAATTCACCCCTCCACTTT
TRBD2	-	TRBJ2-1	TRBV7-6	CASSLGSGSYEQFF	TGTGCCAGCAGCTTAGGTAGCGGGAGCTATGAGCAGTTCTTC
-	few	TRBJ1-1	TRBV18	CASSPQMNTEAFF	TGTGCCAGCTCACCACAGATGAACACTGAAGCTTTCTTT
-	few	TRBJ1-2	TRBV5-6	CASSLRSTGYGYTF	TGTGCCAGCAGCTTGCGTAGTACAGGCTATGGCTACACCTTC
-	-	TRBJ2-5	TRBV5-1	CASSLEVKETQYF	TGCGCCAGCAGCTTGGAGGTTAAAGAGACCCAGTACTTC
TRBD2	-	TRBJ2-5	TRBV5-4	CASSSSSLAAETQYF	TGTGCCAGCAGCTCTTCGTCCCTAGCGGCAGAGACCCAGTACTTC
-	-	TRBJ2-3	TRBV5-4	CASSLTGTDTQYF	TGTGCCAGCAGCTTAACGGGCACAGATACGCAGTATTTT
-	-	TRBJ1-5	TRBV10-3	CAISVTGSIQPQHF	TGTGCCATCAGCGTCACAGGGTCCATCCAGCCCCAGCATTTT
-	-	TRBJ2-5	TRBV5-8	CASSLGPQVLSETQYF	TGTGCCAGCAGCTTGGGTCCTCAGGTCCTCAGTGAGACCCAGTACTTC
-	few	TRBJ1-5	TRBV2	CASKLDRSNQPQHF	TGTGCCAGCAAACTAGACAGGAGCAATCAGCCCCAGCATTTT
TRBD2	few	TRBJ2-1	TRBV5-6	CASIKTDGREQFF	TGTGCCAGCATCAAGACAGACGGGAGGGAGCAGTTCTTC
TRBD1	-	TRBJ2-4	TRBV5-1	CASSLWGQGTFSIQYF	TGCGCCAGCAGCTTGTGGGGACAGGGCACTTTCAGCATTCAGTACTTC
TRBD1	-	TRBJ2-5	TRBV25-1	CASSEGGQGWRETQYF	TGTGCCAGCAGTGAAGGGGGACAGGGGTGGAGGGAGACCCAGTACTTC
TRBD1	-	TRBJ1-6	TRBV5-1	CASSLVTGNNSPLHF	TGCGCCAGCAGCTTGGTGACAGGGAATAATTCACCCCTCCACTTT
-	-	TRBJ2-4	TRBV7-8	CASSLNSGGSESRYF	TGTGCCAGCAGCTTGAACTCTGGCGGGTCGGAATCTCGGTACTTC
TRBD1	-	TRBJ2-7	TRBV5-4	CASSLNRGDSSYEQYF	TGTGCCAGCAGCTTGAACAGGGGCGATAGCTCCTACGAGCAGTACTTC
-	-	TRBJ1-4	TRBV7-9	CASSAEDTTNEKLFF	TGTGCCAGCAGTGCGGAGGATACAACTAATGAAAAACTGTTTTTT
TRBD1	once	TRBJ1-4	TRBV9	CASSPDQGVYEKLFF	TGTGCCAGCAGCCCGGATCAGGGGGTATATGAAAAACTGTTTTTT